The present T cell receptor beta chain was sequenced within a study of molecular identifiers for immune sequencing clone quantification. Sorted naive CD8 T cells were those defined as CD8+CD4-CCR7+CD45RA+. Bulk TCR libraries were made with methods that had been previously described and with listed TCR primers. TCRdb used MiXCR to reprocess the PCR reads, holding one entry per CDR3 protein. The data hold approximately 590,000 distinct CDR3 sequences, with 25% observed a single time. Trimming took off 5 bases at V and 7 bases at J, with 15 bases between the two ends. The CDR3 has 14 residues. Germline CDR1 reads LNHDA; CDR2 reads SQIVND (reference sequence). With respect to this clonotype: Antigen unknown.

Findings and limits, study-wide: One million naive cells reportedly did not prevent detection of spiked Jurkat TCR RNA from one cell. Clones exceeding 20 RNA copies carried over 98% of effector molecules but under 1% of naive-cell molecules.

The TCR sequence derives from a human donor in good health. Some libraries in this study had Jurkat cell RNA spiked in. Sequenced input: naive CD8+ T cells from blood, with Jurkat cell RNA spiked in. Subset indicated: FACS-sorted CD8+CD4-CCR7+CD45RA+ naive T cells. The chain recombines TRBV19 with TRBJ2-1, with D perhaps TRBD2 (6 bases). This chain's CDR3 is CASSPEGRWNEQFF. CDR3 bases: TGTGCCAGTAGTCCAGAAGGGAGGTGGAATGAGCAGTTCTTC.